The clone carrying this T cell receptor (beta chain) was counted at least ten times. Its antigen is still unknown. As for time point: newly diagnosed GD, antithyroid drugs for less than 3 months. From PBMCs, RNA was extracted and then used to make the TCR library. In germline, CDR1 is SNHLY, CDR2 FYNNEI. With V trimmed by 7 bases and J by 0 bases, 15 bases remained unmatched. CDR3 size: 19 residues. The sample belongs to a study of regulatory T cells in long-lasting Graves disease. The study, taken as a whole, reports: With persistent disease, TRBV28, TRBJ1-2 and TRBJ2-5 were the favored segments. TCR diversity was lower in persistent Graves' patients than in newly diagnosed ones.

Sequencing libraries for TCR beta were prepared with iRepertoire HTBI primers and Arm-PCR of CDR3 regions. TCRdb used MiXCR to reprocess the multiplex PCR reads, holding one entry per CDR3 protein. Of approximately 400,000 distinct CDR3 sequences listed, approximately 12% are singletons. These data were also reused for a study on T cells in Graves' hyperthyroidism and ophthalmopathy. As that report states: Across 18 months, stable Graves' hyperthyroidism was marked by no progression to ophthalmopathy. The HTBI primer set drove a first-round RT-PCR of the TCR CDR3.

Sequencing was performed on peripheral blood mononuclear cells (PBMCs), taken at new diagnosis, from a patient treated with antithyroid drugs. The chain has TRBV2 and TRBJ2-1; TRBD1 matches 10 bases. This TCR came from a woman aged 18-30 years with Graves disease. CDR3 sequence reads: CASTTRRDRGRRSYNEQFF. The DNA for the CDR3 is TGTGCCAGCACTACCCGGAGGGACAGGGGTCGGCGCTCCTACAATGAGCAGTTCTTC.